Sequencing of this T cell receptor (beta chain) was carried out in a study of CD8+ T cells in alopecia areata (dated by TCRdb to between 2018 and 2020). The study in broad terms: Treated patients were enrolled in an open-label pilot trial of oral tofacitinib, 5 to 10 mg twice daily, for moderate-to-severe alopecia areata. Patients received tofacitinib for 6 to 18 months and were then followed off drug for 6 months to check for delayed response and recurrence. Disease severity in treated patients was measured with the SALT score, which quantifies the percentage of affected scalp surface area. In both human patients and the C3H/HeJ mouse model, the study applied high-throughput TCRbeta sequencing to look at T cell clonal expansion in alopecia areata. Human TCRbeta sequencing covered scalp tissue and sorted CD4+ and CD8+ peripheral blood T cells from patchy and totalis/universalis alopecia areata patients and healthy controls. Patients on tofacitinib were biopsied at baseline and after 4 and 24 weeks of treatment, and several of the patients also had a later scalp biopsy. Scalp clonality was compared among normal scalp (n=4), patchy alopecia areata scalp (n=8), and alopecia totalis/universalis scalp (n=8). RNA was extracted with the PAXgene miRNA kit for fixed scalp, the miRNeasy kit for PBMCs, and the RNeasy kit for mouse skin. Amplification of TCRbeta CDR3 regions was done by immunoSEQ multiplex PCR using 35 Vbeta forward primers and 13 Jbeta reverse primers. General conclusions and limits of the study: With tofacitinib, both scalp clonality and the number of expanded CD8+ clones among the top 100 scalp clones went down significantly. Unlike mouse skin, where gammadelta T cells dominate, normal human skin contains resident alphabeta T cells that get sequenced too, which complicates analysis of the scalp TCR repertoire. During tofacitinib treatment, many expanded lesional clones remained in scalp and blood, and this persistence may partly explain relapse after treatment is stopped. Compared with normal scalp, lesional scalp, particularly in alopecia totalis/universalis, had higher clonality and more expanded CD8+ clones, which suggests antigenic drive. Shared TCR sequences between patients were less evident than in mice, which may be partly attributable to HLA diversity in the patient population. Because the treated cohort was small and had only one nonresponder, larger studies are needed to examine links between baseline CD8+ expansion and response.

What the time point label conveys for this sample: around 4 weeks on oral tofacitinib. The treatment or condition label on this specimen signifies: oral pan-JAK inhibitor, 5-10 mg twice daily. Lesional scalp punch biopsies and peripheral blood were collected from alopecia areata patients. After PBMCs were isolated by density centrifugation and stained for CD3, CD4 and CD8, a FACSAria was used to sort CD4+ and CD8+ T cells. Comment on this clone: This receptor's antigen is unknown. There are no base qualities to consult, and no much larger clone falls within one base.

Taken from cysteine to phenylalanine, the CDR3 has 14 residues. Kept here is only the CDR3 DNA, which spans 42 bases and is read in frame from base 1. Per the germline V gene (reference sequence), GTSNPN is the CDR1 and SVGIG is the CDR2. Trimming removed 1 base from V and 9 bases from J; the gene matches leave 8 bases unexplained. Library preparation was by the immunoSEQ multiplex PCR assay. RNA was extracted from all samples and reverse transcribed into cDNA as template for TCR sequencing. First-strand cDNA was synthesized using SuperScript III with a 2:1 mix of oligo-dT and random hexamers. A synthetic immune receptor repertoire was used to assess amplification bias, and residual bias was removed computationally. Turning to the authors' computational methods: Raw reads were preprocessed to remove errors, and CDR3 was defined according to IMGT conventions as the region from the conserved cysteine to phenylalanine. Clonality was computed by normalizing Shannon entropy by log2 of the number of productive unique TCRs and subtracting the result from 1. CD4 or CD8 identity of scalp clones was inferred by cross-referencing scalp TCRbeta sequences with sorted blood CD4 and CD8 repertoires. Entries here come from immuneACCESS through TCRdb and include only in-frame sequences with V and J called. Some clones fail to appear in such tables; in the studies checked, an unresolved V gene covers under half of the shortfall, and the cause of the remainder is unknown. That table is the source of V, J and clone size, and D and trimming were worked out from the DNA. In all, the sample holds some 220,000 clones, and about 57% of those were seen once. The ten most abundant clones make up around 1.4% of the sample.

The rearrangement combines TRBV30 with TRBJ2-5, and 10 junction bases match TRBD1. The specimen was CD4+ T cells sorted from blood, collected at week 4, from a patient treated with tofacitinib. This sequence originates from a human donor with alopecia areata. The bases read TGTGCCTGGAGTGGAGCCCCCGGACAGGGGGCCCAGTACTTC. Its amino acids are CAWSGAPGQGAQYF.